The 6 T cell receptor beta chains presented below share a single source sample, sequenced in a study of identical twins. Each CDR3 protein gets one entry after TCRdb re-called the 5' RACE reads with MiXCR. The table lists 550,000 to 700,000 distinct CDR3 sequences, 20% to 25% of them singletons. The sample was also linked to a second study, of T cells expressing NK-cell markers.

The sample comprised PBMCs. The receptors were gathered from a woman between 18 and 30 years old in good health.

V is TRBV14 and J is TRBJ2-1; 7 bases line up with TRBD2. The V gene's germline CDR1 is SGHDN and CDR2 FVKESK. There are 14 residues in the CDR3. V dropped 4 bases and J dropped 8; count of bases not matched to a gene: 8. CDR3 nucleotide sequence: TGTGCCAGCAGCCGTGGACTAGTGCCGGATGAGCAGTTCTTC. It specifies CASSRGLVPDEQFF.

This clonotype was detected only a few times. The J gene is TRBJ2-5, the V gene TRBV20-1, with 11 bases identical to TRBD2. V gave up 6 bases and J gave up 5 bases; unmatched junction bases: 11. The CDR3 consists of 15 residues. Germline assignment: CDR1 DFQATT and CDR2 SNEGSKA (reference sequence). CDR3 sequence reads: CSAGTSGRSLETQYF. The CDR3 DNA reads TGCAGTGCCGGGACTAGCGGCCGGTCGCTGGAGACCCAGTACTTC.

The J gene is TRBJ2-3, the V gene TRBV10-2; D call uncertain. CDR3 length: 14 residues. Germline CDR1 reads WSHSY; CDR2 reads SAAADI. Trimming removed 3 bases at V and 1 base at J, with 8 bases between. The CDR3 region has the DNA TGCGCCAGCAGTGATATGTACGGCACAGATACGCAGTATTTT. Protein: CASSDMYGTDTQYF.

This rearrangement joins TRBV30 to TRBJ1-2; D gene uncertain. Looked up from germline, CDR1 is GTSNPN and CDR2 is SVGIG (reference sequence). V was pared by 2 bases and J by 9 bases, with 10 bases between. This CDR3 region has 11 residues. CDR3: CAWSTGTSYTF. The CDR3 coding sequence is TGTGCCTGGAGTACGGGTACGAGCTACACCTTC.

V gene TRBV7-8 combines with J gene TRBJ2-3; the D gene is possibly TRBD2 (5 bases). Trimming left V 2 bases short and J 7 bases short, with 13 bases between. The CDR3 runs 14 residues. CDR1 is SGHVS and CDR2 is FQNEAQ in the germline V gene. The CDR3 region is CASSLREKRHTQYF. CDR3 in DNA: TGTGCCAGCAGCTTAAGGGAGAAGCGGCATACGCAGTATTTT.

In this sample, this clonotype turned up a few times. CDR3 loop: CASSRLSLAGDSTDTQYF. The CDR3 DNA reads TGTGCCAGCAGCAGACTCTCCCTAGCGGGGGATAGCACAGATACGCAGTATTTT. The chain links TRBV11-1 to TRBJ2-3, with 10 bases matching TRBD2. The trim removed 5 bases at V and 0 bases at J, leaving 11 bases unmatched. The CDR3 contains 18 residues. Germline V gives CDR1 SGHAT, CDR2 FQDESV (reference sequence).